The 29 T cell receptor beta chains below come from one sample, sequenced in a study of molecular identifiers for immune sequencing clone quantification. A single record per CDR3 protein comes from TCRdb applying MiXCR to the PCR reads. This table has about 320,000 distinct CDR3 sequences, around a fifth appearing once. Sequenced input: naive CD8+ T cells from blood, with Jurkat cell RNA spiked in. As for subset: FACS-sorted CD8+CD4-CCR7+CD45RA+ naive T cells. The receptors originated from a human donor in good health. Some libraries in this study had Jurkat cell RNA spiked in.

This clonotype was observed a handful of times. The rearrangement uses TRBV6-7 and TRBJ2-3; perhaps TRBD2 as D (6 bases). TRBV6-7 counts as an open reading frame of uncertain function. Trimming took 5 bases from V and 2 from J, leaving 11 bases between them. The CDR3 length is 14 residues. Written as DNA, the CDR3 is TGTGCCAGCAGTCGCAGGGAGGACACAGATACGCAGTATTTT. It translates to CASSRREDTDTQYF.

Many counts were recorded for this clonotype. This chain uses TRBV29-1 with TRBJ2-1; 12 positions agree with TRBD1. Losses at the gene ends were 6 bases for V and 7 bases for J; bases not matched to a gene: 10. CDR1 and CDR2 (germline): SQVTM, ANQGSEA. The CDR3 loop spans 15 amino acids. CDR3 coding DNA: TGCAGCGTACGGGACAGGGGGCGATTGGGGAATGAGCAGTTCTTC. As protein: CSVRDRGRLGNEQFF.

This clonotype was found many times. The CDR3 nucleotides are TGTGCCAGCGGGAGAATGCCGGAAAAACTGTTTTTT. Translated: CASGRMPEKLFF. This chain connects TRBV2 to TRBJ1-4; no clear D. From germline, CDR1 is SNHLY and CDR2 FYNNEI. The V and J ends lost 8 bases and 8 bases respectively, with 12 bases between them. This CDR3 spans 12 amino acids.

For this clonotype: A read error may be the cause here, since a much bigger clone is one base away. This likely comes from a read error, as the CDR3 has no conserved phenylalanine or tryptophan at its end. The chain links TRBV27 to TRBJ2-7, with TRBD2 matching 8 bases. Losses at the gene ends were 4 bases for V and 3 bases for J; bases not matched to a gene: 11. CDR3 length equals 16 residues. Germline-derived CDR1 and CDR2 are MNHEY and SMNVEV (reference sequence). As DNA, the CDR3 is TGTGCCAGCAGTTCCAGTCGGGGAGCGGGAGTCTACGAGCAGTACTCC. Translation gives CASSSSRGAGVYEQYS.

The rearrangement links TRBV6-2 or TRBV6-3 to TRBJ2-7, with D tentatively TRBD2 (6 bases). The V and J ends lost 2 bases and 2 bases respectively, with 10 bases between them. CDR1 and CDR2 (germline): MNHEY, SVGEGT. The CDR3 length is 14 residues. In nucleotides, the CDR3 is TGTGCCAGCAGTTACCGCGGGGAAACCTACGAGCAGTACTTC. This gives the protein CASSYRGETYEQYF.

The chain carries TRBV4-1 and TRBJ2-3; TRBD2 might be the D (7 bases). The germline V gene has CDR1 MGHRA and CDR2 YSYEKL. V lost 3 bases and J lost 4, with 17 bases in between. CDR3 size: 16 residues. As DNA, the CDR3 is TGCGCCAGCAGCCACGAGGGGGGGAGTATCGCAGATACGCAGTATTTT. It encodes CASSHEGGSIADTQYF.

This clonotype was observed at least ten times. The rearrangement joins TRBV15 to TRBJ1-1; D is unclear. The CDR3 contains 15 residues. Germline V gene sequence: CDR1 LNHNV, CDR2 YYDKDF (reference sequence). V lost 0 bases to trimming and J lost 2 bases, with 10 bases between them. CDR3 residues: CATSRDTLDNTEAFF. Here the CDR3 DNA reads TGTGCCACCAGCAGAGATACCTTGGACAACACTGAAGCTTTCTTT.

Many counts were recorded for this clonotype. The chain couples TRBV7-9 to TRBJ1-1, with 7 nucleotides matching TRBD1. CDR3 length equals 15 residues. The V gene end was trimmed by 4 bases and the J gene end by 2 bases; junction bases not matched to a gene: 7. Germline V gene data show CDR1 as SEHNR and CDR2 as FQNEAQ (reference sequence). The CDR3 DNA is TGTGCCAGCAGCTCGCCCGGGACAGCTAACACTGAAGCTTTCTTT. Translated, it gives CASSSPGTANTEAFF.

In regard to this clonotype: The germline gene is not matched at one end of the junction; a read error may be the cause. The chain links TRBV5-5 to TRBJ1-5, with D possibly matching TRBD1 (5 bases). CDR1 is SGHKS and CDR2 is YYEKEE in the germline V gene (reference sequence). This CDR3 is 16 amino acids long. CDR3 sequence: CASSLGRAYSNQPQHF. The CDR3, as DNA: TGCGCCAGCAGCTTGGGACGGGCGTATAGCAATCAGCCCCAGCATTTT.

In its sample, this clonotype was seen many times. This chain links TRBV11-3 with TRBJ2-1, with no clear D. From germline, CDR1 is SGHNT and CDR2 YENEEA. Trimming took off 5 bases at V and 4 bases at J, with 9 bases between the two ends. This CDR3 contains 13 residues. CDR3 DNA sequence: TGTGCCAGCAGCCACGGACCTTACAATGAGCAGTTCTTC. Residues: CASSHGPYNEQFF.

Many counts were recorded for this clonotype. J is TRBJ1-3 and V is TRBV29-1; a possible D gene is TRBD1 (6 bases). Germline CDR1 and CDR2: SQVTM and ANQGSEA. V was pared by 7 bases and J by 0 bases, with 13 bases between. The CDR3 is made up of 14 amino acids. The CDR3 nucleotides are TGCAGCGGTCGATACAGGGACTCTGGAAACACCATATATTTT. This codes for CSGRYRDSGNTIYF.

This clonotype came up many times. V and J are TRBV6-2 or TRBV6-3 and TRBJ1-1; tentative D call: TRBD1 (6 bases). Germline CDR1 and CDR2: MNHEY and SVGEGT. Trimming pared 7 bases from V and 6 bases from J, leaving 21 bases between. CDR3 length: 15 amino acids. CDR3: CASTILSDRRAEAFF. CDR3 nucleotides: TGTGCCAGCACCATCCTCTCGGACAGACGAGCTGAAGCTTTCTTT.

This rearrangement joins TRBV6-2 or TRBV6-3 to TRBJ2-7; the match to TRBD1 covers 8 bases. The CDR3 covers 14 residues. Germline V gene sequence: CDR1 MNHEY, CDR2 SVGEGT. V shed 6 bases, J shed 2 bases, and the junction held 6 bases outside the gene matches. In DNA form, the CDR3 reads TGTGCCAGCAGCTGGACAGGGAACACCTACGAGCAGTACTTC. This translates into CASSWTGNTYEQYF.

In this sample, this clonotype turned up a few times. This sequence joins TRBV18 and TRBJ2-5; D is perhaps TRBD1 or TRBD2 (5 bases each). In germline, CDR1 is KGHSH, CDR2 LQKENI. This CDR3 comprises 13 residues. Trimming cost V 3 bases and J 5 bases, with 10 bases left between them. The chain's CDR3 is CASSPVGDETQYF. The CDR3 nucleotides are TGTGCCAGCTCACCCGTGGGGGACGAGACCCAGTACTTC.

The chain uses TRBV4-3 and TRBJ2-6; 9 bases agree with TRBD1. The CDR3 spans 18 residues. The trim removed 4 bases at V and 0 bases at J, leaving 7 bases unmatched. Germline V gene lookup returns CDR1 LGHNA and CDR2 YSLEER. The CDR3 sequence is CASSPWTGEPSGANVLTF. As DNA, the CDR3 is TGCGCCAGCAGCCCTTGGACAGGGGAGCCCTCTGGGGCCAACGTCCTGACTTTC.

In regard to this clonotype: A read error may explain this, as a much larger clone is one base away. This sequence joins TRBV27 and TRBJ1-2; 8 bases line up with TRBD1. The germline CDR1 and CDR2 sequences are MNHEY and SMNVEV (reference sequence). V dropped 6 bases and J dropped 7; count of bases not matched to a gene: 19. The CDR3 runs to 17 residues. In DNA, the CDR3 is TGTGCCAGCAGGCCCGGACAGGGTTTCTCACCTTACTGTGGCTACACCTTC. It specifies CASRPGQGFSPYCGYTF.

Only a few counts were recorded for this clonotype. The chain is built from TRBV29-1 and TRBJ2-1; perhaps D is TRBD1 or TRBD2 (6 bases each). The CDR3 length is 12 residues. Germline CDR1 reads SQVTM; CDR2 reads ANQGSEA. V was trimmed by 3 bases and J by 9 bases, leaving 12 bases between them. The CDR3 nucleotides are TGCAGCGTTGAGAGGGGGGTCGGTGAGCAGTTCTTC. This translates into CSVERGVGEQFF.

The chain has TRBV25-1 and TRBJ1-5; D remains ambiguous. V lost 8 bases, J lost 5 bases, and 7 bases lay in between. The germline CDR1 and CDR2 sequences are MGHDK and SYGVNS. The CDR3 contains 11 residues. As DNA, the CDR3 is TGTGCCAGCGGGTTCGATCAGCCCCAGCATTTT. Protein: CASGFDQPQHF.

This clonotype has more than one count but fewer than ten. This rearrangement joins TRBV13 to TRBJ1-1, with 11 bases that match TRBD1. The V gene's germline CDR1 is PRHDT and CDR2 FYEKMQ (reference sequence). The CDR3 is made up of 12 amino acids. Trimming at V came to 8 bases and at J to 10 bases, leaving 6 bases not matched to a gene. The CDR3 nucleotides are TGTGCCAGCGGACAGGGGGCAAGGGGAGCTTTCTTT. This encodes CASGQGARGAFF.

This clonotype has a handful of counts. The CDR3 loop reads CASRGLAGEETQYF. DNA of the CDR3: TGTGCCAGCAGGGGACTAGCGGGAGAAGAGACCCAGTACTTC. V usage is TRBV2 and J usage is TRBJ2-5, with 14 bases lining up with TRBD2. V shed 6 bases and J 3 bases; nucleotides not matched to a gene: 0. The CDR3 totals 14 residues. CDR1 and CDR2 from the germline V gene are SNHLY and FYNNEI. Based on the CDR3 plus reference TRBV2 and TRBJ2-5, the full variable domain is EPEVTQTPSHQVTQMGQEVILRCVPISNHLYFYWYRQILGQKVEFLVSFYNNEISEKSEIFDDQFSVERPDGSNFTLKIRSTKLEDSAMYFCASRGLAGEETQYFGPGTRLLVL.

This clonotype has ten or more counts. The chain is built from TRBV10-3 and TRBJ1-1; D ambiguous. V dropped 6 bases and J dropped 5 bases, with 4 bases sitting between them. Germline CDR1 and CDR2: ENHRY and SYGVKD. The CDR3 has 10 amino acids. The CDR3 sequence: CAIRGTEAFF. The CDR3 DNA is TGTGCCATCAGGGGGACTGAAGCTTTCTTT.

This clonotype was detected many times. The V and J genes are TRBV27 and TRBJ1-5, with a possible D match to TRBD1 (6 bases). The CDR3 runs 16 residues. Looked up from germline, CDR1 is MNHEY and CDR2 is SMNVEV (reference sequence). V dropped 4 bases and J dropped 3 bases, with 16 bases sitting between them. DNA for the CDR3: TGTGCCAGCAGTTCATCAAAGGACAGCTACAATCAGCCCCAGCATTTT. Its translation is CASSSSKDSYNQPQHF.

This clonotype was observed at least ten times. CDR3: CASSSGQTEQYF. The CDR3 bases are TGTGCCAGCAGCTCCGGACAGACCGAGCAGTACTTC. The rearrangement uses TRBV28 and TRBJ2-7, with D perhaps TRBD1 (6 bases). V was trimmed by 6 bases and J by 6 bases, leaving 12 bases between them. The CDR3 length is 12 residues. Germline V gene data show CDR1 as MDHEN and CDR2 as SYDVKM. Together with reference TRBV28 and TRBJ2-7, the CDR3 gives the full variable domain: DVKVTQSSRYLVKRTGEKVFLECVQDMDHENMFWYRQDPGLGLRLIYFSYDVKMKEKGDIPEGYSVSREKKERFSLILESASTNQTSMYLCASSSGQTEQYFGPGTRLTVT.

With regard to this clonotype: This sequence may be a read error, since a much larger clone differs from it by one base. The chain is built from TRBV29-1 and TRBJ2-7; D might be TRBD1 or TRBD2, each matching 5 bases. CDR1 SQVTM and CDR2 ANQGSEA come from the germline V gene. The CDR3 has 16 amino acids. Trimming left V 0 bases short and J 3 bases short, with 18 bases between. DNA of the CDR3: TGCAGCGTTGAAGATCGAAGTCGGGGCAGGGACTACGAGCAGTACTTC. This encodes CSVEDRSRGRDYEQYF.

Notes on this clonotype: One base away lies a much larger clone, so this may be a sequencing read error. This sequence joins TRBV12-3 or TRBV12-4 and TRBJ1-2, with D unclear. This CDR3 has 17 residues. V shed 5 bases and J shed 7 bases, with 26 bases lying between them. CDR3 sequence (DNA): TGTGCCAGCAGTCCCCCGCCCGACGGGGAAGGTCCTCGTGGCTACACCTTC. This gives the protein CASSPPPDGEGPRGYTF.

The chain has TRBV27 and TRBJ1-6; perhaps TRBD1 as D (6 bases). Germline V gene sequence: CDR1 MNHEY, CDR2 SMNVEV (reference sequence). The germline V and J ends were trimmed by 4 bases and 4 bases, with 11 bases remaining between them. The CDR3 has 15 residues. The CDR3 sequence: CASSSRDTYNSPLHF. CDR3 DNA: TGTGCCAGCAGTTCCCGGGACACTTATAATTCACCCCTCCACTTT.

This clonotype was seen at least ten times. The chain has TRBV7-9 and TRBJ2-1, with TRBD2 identical over 8 bases. The CDR3 runs 15 residues. V lost 5 bases and J lost 3; bases outside the gene matches: 6. Per the germline V gene, CDR1 is SEHNR and CDR2 is FQNEAQ (reference sequence). This chain's CDR3 is CASSPAGVHYNEQFF. The CDR3 nucleotides read TGTGCCAGCAGCCCAGCGGGGGTCCACTACAATGAGCAGTTCTTC. Full variable domain (outside the CDR3, taken from reference TRBV7-9 and TRBJ2-1): DTGVSQNPRHKITKRGQNVTFRCDPISEHNRLYWYRQTLGQGPEFLTYFQNEAQLEKSRLLSDRFSAERPKGSFSTLEIQRTEQGDSAMYLCASSPAGVHYNEQFFGPGTRLTVL.

This clonotype was observed at least ten times. The chain carries TRBV7-2 and TRBJ2-7; D assignment may be TRBD1 or TRBD2 (5 bases each). The germline V and J ends were trimmed by 5 bases and 7 bases, with 30 bases remaining between them. Germline CDR1 SGHTA, CDR2 FQGNSA. The CDR3 has 18 amino acids. The CDR3 DNA reads as TGTGCCAGCAGCCCACCCTCTTGGGGCGCGGGTACTACCACGGAGCAGTACTTC. This translates into CASSPPSWGAGTTTEQYF.

This clonotype was recorded at least ten times. The rearrangement links TRBV7-9 to TRBJ2-7; D is possibly TRBD1 (5 bases). V was trimmed by 1 base and J by 2 bases, leaving 9 bases between them. This CDR3 region has 14 residues. Germline CDR1 and CDR2: SEHNR and FQNEAQ (reference sequence). This chain's CDR3 is CASSLVQDAYEQYF. CDR3 nucleotide sequence: TGTGCCAGCAGCTTAGTACAGGATGCCTACGAGCAGTACTTC.